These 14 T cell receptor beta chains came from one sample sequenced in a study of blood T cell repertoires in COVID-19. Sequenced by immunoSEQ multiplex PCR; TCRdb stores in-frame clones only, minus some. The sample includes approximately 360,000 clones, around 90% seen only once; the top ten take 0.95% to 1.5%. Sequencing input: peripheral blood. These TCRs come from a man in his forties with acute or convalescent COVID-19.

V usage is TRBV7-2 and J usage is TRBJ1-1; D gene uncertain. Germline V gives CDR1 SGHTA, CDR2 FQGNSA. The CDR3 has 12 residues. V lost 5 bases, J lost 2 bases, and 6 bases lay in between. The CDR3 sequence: CASSQLNTEAFF. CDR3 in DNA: TGTGCCAGCAGCCAACTTAACACTGAAGCTTTCTTT. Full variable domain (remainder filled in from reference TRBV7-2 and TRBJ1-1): GAGVSQSPSNKVTEKGKDVELRCDPISGHTALYWYRQSLGQGLEFLIYFQGNSAPDKSGLPSDRFSAERTGGSVSTLTIQRTQQEDSAVYLCASSQLNTEAFFGQGTRLTVV.

CDR3 DNA sequence: TGTGCCATCAGTGAGTTTGAGGACACCGGGGAGCTGTTTTTT. It is translated as CAISEFEDTGELFF. The chain joins TRBV10-3 to TRBJ2-2, with D uncertain. The CDR3 length is 14 residues. V lost 1 base and J lost 3, with 6 bases in between. From germline, CDR1 is ENHRY and CDR2 SYGVKD.

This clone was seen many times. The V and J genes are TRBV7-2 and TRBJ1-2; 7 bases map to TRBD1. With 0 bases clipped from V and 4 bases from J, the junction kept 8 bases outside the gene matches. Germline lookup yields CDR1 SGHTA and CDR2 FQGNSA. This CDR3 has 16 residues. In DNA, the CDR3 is TGTGCCAGCAGCTTAGCGCATACAGGGGTTATCTATGGCTACACCTTC. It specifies CASSLAHTGVIYGYTF.

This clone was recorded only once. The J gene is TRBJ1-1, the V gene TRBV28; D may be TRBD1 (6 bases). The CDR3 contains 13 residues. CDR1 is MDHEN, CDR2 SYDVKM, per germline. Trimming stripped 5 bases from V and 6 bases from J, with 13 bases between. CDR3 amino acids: CASSQTGGPEAFF. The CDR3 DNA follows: TGTGCCAGCAGTCAAACGGGGGGCCCTGAAGCTTTCTTT.

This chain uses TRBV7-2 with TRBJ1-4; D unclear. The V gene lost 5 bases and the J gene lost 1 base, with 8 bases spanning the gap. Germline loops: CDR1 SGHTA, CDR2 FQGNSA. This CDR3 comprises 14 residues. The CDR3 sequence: CASSPMRTNEKLFF. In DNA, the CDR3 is TGTGCCAGCAGCCCAATGAGAACTAATGAAAAACTGTTTTTT. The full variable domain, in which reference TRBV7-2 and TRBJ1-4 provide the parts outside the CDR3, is GAGVSQSPSNKVTEKGKDVELRCDPISGHTALYWYRQSLGQGLEFLIYFQGNSAPDKSGLPSDRFSAERTGGSVSTLTIQRTQQEDSAVYLCASSPMRTNEKLFFGSGTQLSVL.

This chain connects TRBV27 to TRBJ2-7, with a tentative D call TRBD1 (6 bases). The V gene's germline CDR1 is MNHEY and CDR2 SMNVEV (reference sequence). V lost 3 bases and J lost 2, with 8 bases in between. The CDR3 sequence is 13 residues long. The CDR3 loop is CASSFGQPYEQYF. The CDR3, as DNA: TGTGCCAGCAGTTTCGGACAGCCCTACGAGCAGTACTTC.

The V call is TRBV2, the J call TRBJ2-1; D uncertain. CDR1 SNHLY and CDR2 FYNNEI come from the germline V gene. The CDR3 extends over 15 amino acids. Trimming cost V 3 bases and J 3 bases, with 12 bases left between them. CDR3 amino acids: CASSDGRVGYNEQFF. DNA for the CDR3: TGTGCCAGCAGTGACGGCCGGGTGGGCTACAATGAGCAGTTCTTC.

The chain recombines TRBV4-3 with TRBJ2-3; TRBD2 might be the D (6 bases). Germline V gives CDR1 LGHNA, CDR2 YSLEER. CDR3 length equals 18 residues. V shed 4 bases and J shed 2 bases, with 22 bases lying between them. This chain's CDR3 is CASSLTGGTLGTTDTQYF. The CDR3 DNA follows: TGCGCCAGCAGCCTCACCGGCGGGACCCTTGGTACCACAGATACGCAGTATTTT.

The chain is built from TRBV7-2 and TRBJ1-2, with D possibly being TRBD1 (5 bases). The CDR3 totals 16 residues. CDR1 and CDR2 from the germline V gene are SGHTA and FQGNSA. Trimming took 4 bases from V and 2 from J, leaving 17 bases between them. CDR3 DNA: TGTGCCAGCAGCTACCCCATGACTGGGGCGAACTATGGCTACACCTTC. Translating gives CASSYPMTGANYGYTF.

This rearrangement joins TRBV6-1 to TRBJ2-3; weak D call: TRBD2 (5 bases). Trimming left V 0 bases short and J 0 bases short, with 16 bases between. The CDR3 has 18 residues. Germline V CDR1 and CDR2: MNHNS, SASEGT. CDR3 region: CASSEALAARPSTDTQYF. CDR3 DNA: TGTGCCAGCAGTGAAGCGCTAGCAGCCCGTCCCAGCACAGATACGCAGTATTTT.

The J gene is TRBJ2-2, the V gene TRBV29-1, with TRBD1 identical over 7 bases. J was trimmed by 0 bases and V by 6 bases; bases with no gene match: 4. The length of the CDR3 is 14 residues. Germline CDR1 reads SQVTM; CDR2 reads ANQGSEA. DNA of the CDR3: TGCAGCGTGATGGGGACAGCGAACACCGGGGAGCTGTTTTTT. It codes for CSVMGTANTGELFF.

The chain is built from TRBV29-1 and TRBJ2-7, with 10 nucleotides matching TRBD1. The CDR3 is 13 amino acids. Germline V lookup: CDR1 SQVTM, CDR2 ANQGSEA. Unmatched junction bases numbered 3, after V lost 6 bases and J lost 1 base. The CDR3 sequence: CSVRTGGSYEQYF. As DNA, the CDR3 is TGCAGCGTCCGGACAGGGGGTTCCTACGAGCAGTACTTC.

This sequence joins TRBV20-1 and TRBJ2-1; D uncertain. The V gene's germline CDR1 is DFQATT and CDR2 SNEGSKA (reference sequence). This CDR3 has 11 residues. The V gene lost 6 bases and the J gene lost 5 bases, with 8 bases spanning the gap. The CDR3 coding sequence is TGCAGTGCGCCAGGTAACAATGAGCAGTTCTTC. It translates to CSAPGNNEQFF.

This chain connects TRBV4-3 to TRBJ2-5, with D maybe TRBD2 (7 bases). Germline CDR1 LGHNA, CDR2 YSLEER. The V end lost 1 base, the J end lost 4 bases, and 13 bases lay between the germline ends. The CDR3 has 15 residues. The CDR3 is CASSQVRGARETQYF. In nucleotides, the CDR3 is TGCGCCAGCAGCCAAGTTCGGGGGGCCCGAGAGACCCAGTACTTC.